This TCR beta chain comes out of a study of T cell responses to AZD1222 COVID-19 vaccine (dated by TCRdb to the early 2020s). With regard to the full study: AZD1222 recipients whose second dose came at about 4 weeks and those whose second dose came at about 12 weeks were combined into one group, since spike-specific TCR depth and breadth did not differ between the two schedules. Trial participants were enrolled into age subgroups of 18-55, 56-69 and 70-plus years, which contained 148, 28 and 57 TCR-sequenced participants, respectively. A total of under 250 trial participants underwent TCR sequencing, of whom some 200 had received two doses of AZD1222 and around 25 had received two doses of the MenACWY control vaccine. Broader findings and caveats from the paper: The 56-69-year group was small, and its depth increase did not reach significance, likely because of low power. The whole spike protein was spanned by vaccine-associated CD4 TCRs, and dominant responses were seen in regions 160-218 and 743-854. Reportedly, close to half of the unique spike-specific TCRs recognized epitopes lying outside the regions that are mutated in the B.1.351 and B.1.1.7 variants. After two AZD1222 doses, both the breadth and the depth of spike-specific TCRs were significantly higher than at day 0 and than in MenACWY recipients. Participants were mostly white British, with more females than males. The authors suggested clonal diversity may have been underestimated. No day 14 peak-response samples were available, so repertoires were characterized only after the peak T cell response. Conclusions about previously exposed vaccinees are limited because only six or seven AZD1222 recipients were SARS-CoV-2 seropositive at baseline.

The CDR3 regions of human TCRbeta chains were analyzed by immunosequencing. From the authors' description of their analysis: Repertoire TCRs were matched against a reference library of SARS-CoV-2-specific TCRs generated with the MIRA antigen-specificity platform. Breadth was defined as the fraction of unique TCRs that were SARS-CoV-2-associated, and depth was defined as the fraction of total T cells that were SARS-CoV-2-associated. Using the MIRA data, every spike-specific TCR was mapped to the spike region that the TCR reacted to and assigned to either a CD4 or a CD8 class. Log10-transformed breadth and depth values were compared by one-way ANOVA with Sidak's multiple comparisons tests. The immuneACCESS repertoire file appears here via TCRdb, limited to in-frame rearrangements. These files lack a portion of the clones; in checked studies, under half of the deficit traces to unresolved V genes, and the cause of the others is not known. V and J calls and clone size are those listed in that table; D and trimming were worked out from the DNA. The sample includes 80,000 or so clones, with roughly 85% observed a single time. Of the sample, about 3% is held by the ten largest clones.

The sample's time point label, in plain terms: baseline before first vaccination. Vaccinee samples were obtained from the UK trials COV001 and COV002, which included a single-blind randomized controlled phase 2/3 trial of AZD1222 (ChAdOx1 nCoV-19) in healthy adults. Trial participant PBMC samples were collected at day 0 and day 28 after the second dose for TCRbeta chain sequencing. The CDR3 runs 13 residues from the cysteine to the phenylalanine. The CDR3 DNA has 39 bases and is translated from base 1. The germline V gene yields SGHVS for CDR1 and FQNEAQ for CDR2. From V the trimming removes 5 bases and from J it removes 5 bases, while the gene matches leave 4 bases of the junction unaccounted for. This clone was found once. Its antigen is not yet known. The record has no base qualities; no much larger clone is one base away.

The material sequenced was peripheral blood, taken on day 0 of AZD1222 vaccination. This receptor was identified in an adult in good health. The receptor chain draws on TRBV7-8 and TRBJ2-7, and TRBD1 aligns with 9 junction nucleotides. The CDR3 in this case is CASSQDRGDEQYF. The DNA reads TGTGCCAGCAGCCAAGACAGGGGGGACGAGCAGTACTTC.